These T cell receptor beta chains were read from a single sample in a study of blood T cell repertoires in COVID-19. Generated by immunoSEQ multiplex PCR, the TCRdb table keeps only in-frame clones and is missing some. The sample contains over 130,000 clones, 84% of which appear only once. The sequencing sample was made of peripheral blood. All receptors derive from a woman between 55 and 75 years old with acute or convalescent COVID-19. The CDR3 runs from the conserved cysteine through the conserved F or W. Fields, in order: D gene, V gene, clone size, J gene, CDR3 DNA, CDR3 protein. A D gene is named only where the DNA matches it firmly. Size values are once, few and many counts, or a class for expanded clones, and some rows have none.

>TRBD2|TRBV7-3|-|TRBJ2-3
TGTGCCAGCAGCTCGGGACTAGCGCTGGATACGCAGTATTTT
CASSSGLALDTQYF
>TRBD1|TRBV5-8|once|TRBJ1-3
TGTGCCAGCAGCCTAGACAGGGACCACCTTGGAAACACCATATATTTT
CASSLDRDHLGNTIYF
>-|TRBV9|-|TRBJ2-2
TGTGCCAGCAGCGACAACTCCCGCGGATGGGAGCTGTTTTTT
CASSDNSRGWELFF
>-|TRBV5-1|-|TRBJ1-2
TGCGCCAGCAGCTTGTCCCCAGACAATTATGGCTACACCTTC
CASSLSPDNYGYTF
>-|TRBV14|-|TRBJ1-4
TGTGCCAGCAGCCCAACAGCGGGTCGCGATGAAAAACTGTTTTTT
CASSPTAGRDEKLFF
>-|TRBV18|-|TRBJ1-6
TGTGCCAGCTCACCAAACATCAATTCACCCCTCCACTTT
CASSPNINSPLHF
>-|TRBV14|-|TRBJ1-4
TGTGCCAGCAGCCCCCGCCGGGCAACTAATGAAAAACTGTTTTTT
CASSPRRATNEKLFF
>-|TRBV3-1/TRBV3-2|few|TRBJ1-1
TGTGCCAGCAGCGAATATACAGGTACGAACACTGAAGCTTTCTTT
CASSEYTGTNTEAFF
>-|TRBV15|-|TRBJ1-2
TGTGCCACTACCAGACCCGACACAGGGTATGGCTACACCTTC
CATTRPDTGYGYTF
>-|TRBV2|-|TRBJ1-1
TGTGCCAGCAGGAACGAAGACTCAGAGGGAGCTTTCTTT
CASRNEDSEGAFF
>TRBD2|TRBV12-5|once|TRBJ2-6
TGTGCTAGTGGGCCCTTACTAGCGGGCCGTTCTGGGGCCAACGTCCTGACTTTC
CASGPLLAGRSGANVLTF
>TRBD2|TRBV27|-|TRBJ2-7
TGTGCCAGCAGTTTATTGCAGGGAGGGGAGCAGTACTTC
CASSLLQGGEQYF
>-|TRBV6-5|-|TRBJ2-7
TGTGCCAGCAGTTACTTTTTAGGAGGCGAGCAGTACTTC
CASSYFLGGEQYF
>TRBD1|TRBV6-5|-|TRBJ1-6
TGTGCCAGCCGGCGACAGGGAGATTCACCCCTCCACTTT
CASRRQGDSPLHF
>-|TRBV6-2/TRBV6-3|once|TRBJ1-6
TGTGCCAGCAGTCCCTCGATGCAGGGCCGGAATTCACCCCTCCACTTT
CASSPSMQGRNSPLHF
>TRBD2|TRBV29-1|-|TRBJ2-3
TGCAGCGTTGAGGCGGGAGGGCCGACAGATACGCAGTATTTT
CSVEAGGPTDTQYF
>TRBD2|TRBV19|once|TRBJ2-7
TGTGCCAGTAGTATAAGACTAGCGAACGAGCAGTACTTC
CASSIRLANEQYF
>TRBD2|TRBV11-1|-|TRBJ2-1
TGTGCCAGCAGCTTAGTACTAGCGGGAGCTGAGCAGTTCTTC
CASSLVLAGAEQFF
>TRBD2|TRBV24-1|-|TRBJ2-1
TGTGCCACCAGTGATCGGGGGGGAGAGCAGTTCTTC
CATSDRGGEQFF
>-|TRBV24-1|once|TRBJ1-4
TGTGCCACCAGCGCCACTGCACCTAATGAAAAACTGTTTTTT
CATSATAPNEKLFF
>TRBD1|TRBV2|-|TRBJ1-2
TGTGCCAGCATCAGACAGGGACTCTATGGCTACACCTTC
CASIRQGLYGYTF
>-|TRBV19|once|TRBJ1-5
TGTGCCAGTAGGAGCATGGAGGGCAATCAGCCCCAGCATTTT
CASRSMEGNQPQHF
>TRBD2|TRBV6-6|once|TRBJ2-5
TGTGCCAGCAGTTTACCAGCGGGGCTCCAAGAGACCCAGTACTTC
CASSLPAGLQETQYF
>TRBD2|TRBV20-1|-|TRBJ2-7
TGCAGTGCTAGTGATGTGGGAGGGCATCAAGAGCAGTACTTC
CSASDVGGHQEQYF
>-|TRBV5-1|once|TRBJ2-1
TGCGCCAGCAGCTTGAACCTACCTAGAGATCCAAGGAATGAGCAGTTCTTC
CASSLNLPRDPRNEQFF
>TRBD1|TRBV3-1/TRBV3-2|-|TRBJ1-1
TGTGCCAGCAGCCCAGGGGGCGCGGGGACTGAAGCTTTCTTT
CASSPGGAGTEAFF
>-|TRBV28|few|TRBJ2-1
TGTGCCAGCAGTTTCGGACTTGAGCAGTTCTTC
CASSFGLEQFF
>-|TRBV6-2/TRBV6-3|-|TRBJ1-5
TGTGCCAGCAGTTACACCGCAGGGTACATGTTTCAGCCCCAGCATTTT
CASSYTAGYMFQPQHF
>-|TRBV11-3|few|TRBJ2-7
TGTGCCGGTCCGAGAGTTTACGAGCAGTACTTC
CAGPRVYEQYF
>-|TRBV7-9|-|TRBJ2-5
TGTGCCAGCAGCTTAGTCCGGGCGGCAGGGTTGGGGGAGACCCAGTACTTC
CASSLVRAAGLGETQYF
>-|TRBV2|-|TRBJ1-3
TGTGCCAGCAGTACAGAACACTCTGGAAACACCATATATTTT
CASSTEHSGNTIYF
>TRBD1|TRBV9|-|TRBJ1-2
TGTGCCAGCGGGGGACAGGTTAACTATGGCTACACCTTC
CASGGQVNYGYTF
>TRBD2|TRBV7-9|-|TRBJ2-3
TGTGCCAGCGGACTAGCGGGAGTAGATACGCAGTATTTT
CASGLAGVDTQYF
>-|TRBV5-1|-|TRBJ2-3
TGCGCCAGCAGCTTGGGACAGCTCAGCACAGATACGCAGTATTTT
CASSLGQLSTDTQYF
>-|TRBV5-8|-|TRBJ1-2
TGTGCCAGCAGCTCGGAGGGCTATGGCTACACCTTC
CASSSEGYGYTF
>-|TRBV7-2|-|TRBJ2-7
TGTGCCAGCAGCTTAGACCCGGCCTACGAGCAGTACTTC
CASSLDPAYEQYF
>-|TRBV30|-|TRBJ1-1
TGTGCCTGGATTCCTATGGGACAAGTGAACACTGAAGCTTTCTTT
CAWIPMGQVNTEAFF
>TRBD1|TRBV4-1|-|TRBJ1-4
TGCGCCAGCAGCCAAGGGACAGGGATTGAAAAACTGTTTTTT
CASSQGTGIEKLFF
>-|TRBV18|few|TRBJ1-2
TGTGCCAGCTCACCGACCCGGTCAACGGCGGGTTATGGCTACACCTTC
CASSPTRSTAGYGYTF
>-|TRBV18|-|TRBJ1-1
TGTGCCAGCTCCCTCGGACTGCACAACACTGAAGCTTTCTTT
CASSLGLHNTEAFF
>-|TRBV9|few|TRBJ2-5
TGTGCCAGCAGCGCTGGAACCGGGACTTGGGAGACCCAGTACTTC
CASSAGTGTWETQYF
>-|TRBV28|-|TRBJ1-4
TGTGCCAGCAGTCTCGGTGGCGGGGGAGTGGGAAAACTGTTTTTT
CASSLGGGGVGKLFF
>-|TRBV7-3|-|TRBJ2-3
TGTGCCAGCAGCTTAACCCCGGGACTAGATACGCAGTATTTT
CASSLTPGLDTQYF
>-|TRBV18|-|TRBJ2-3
TGTGCCAGCTCCCGAAACAGGGAAGATACGCAGTATTTT
CASSRNREDTQYF
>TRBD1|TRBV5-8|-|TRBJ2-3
TGTGCCAGCAGCACCGGACAGGGGGCGCATCCAGATACGCAGTATTTT
CASSTGQGAHPDTQYF
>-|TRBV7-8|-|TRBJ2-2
TGTGCCAGCAGCCTCGACTACCAGCCGAACGCCGGGGAGCTGTTTTTT
CASSLDYQPNAGELFF
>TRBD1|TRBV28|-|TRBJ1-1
TGTGCCAGCAGCTACAGGGGTCCTGAAGCTTTCTTT
CASSYRGPEAFF
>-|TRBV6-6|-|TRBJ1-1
TGTGCCAGCAGTTACCCGACAGGACGGTTGACTGAAGCTTTCTTT
CASSYPTGRLTEAFF
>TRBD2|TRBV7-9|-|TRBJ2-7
TGTGCCAGCAGCCTACCCACTAGCGGGAGCTCCTACGAGCAGTACTTC
CASSLPTSGSSYEQYF
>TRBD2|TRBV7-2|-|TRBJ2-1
TGTGCCAGCAGCGTACTAGCGGGAGCTGGCAATGAGCAGTTCTTC
CASSVLAGAGNEQFF
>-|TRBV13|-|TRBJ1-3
TGTGCCAGCAGCATCCGGGACTCTGGAAACACCATATATTTT
CASSIRDSGNTIYF
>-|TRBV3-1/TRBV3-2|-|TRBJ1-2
TGTGCCAGCAGCTCTGAGGCCTGGGGCTACACCTTC
CASSSEAWGYTF
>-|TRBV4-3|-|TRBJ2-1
TGCGCCAGCAGCCGATTGGCGGCGGATGAGCAGTTCTTC
CASSRLAADEQFF
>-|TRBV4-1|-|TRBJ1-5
TGCGCCAGCAGCCAAGATCAGAGCCGAGGGCATCAGCCCCAGCATTTT
CASSQDQSRGHQPQHF
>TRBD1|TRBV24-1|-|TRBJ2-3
TGTGCCACCAGTGATGGGACAGGGGCAACAGATACGCAGTATTTT
CATSDGTGATDTQYF
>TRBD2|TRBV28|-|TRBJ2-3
TGTGCCAGCAGTTTAGTCGGGGGGACGCAGTATTTT
CASSLVGGTQYF
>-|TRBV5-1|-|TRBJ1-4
TGCGCCAGCAGCTTGGGGGTGACAGGCCCGACCGCAGGAAAACTGTTTTTT
CASSLGVTGPTAGKLFF
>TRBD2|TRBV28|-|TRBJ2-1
TGTGCCAGCACCAGACTAGCGGGAGTCACTGAGCAGTTCTTC
CASTRLAGVTEQFF